This TCR beta chain is drawn from a study of memory CD4+ T cells and cytomegalovirus serostatus. Data came from immunoSEQ multiplex PCR; TCRdb stores just in-frame clones and leaves some out. The profile shows about 61,000 clones, approximately 85% of them singletons. Trimming removed 9 bases from V and 4 bases from J, with 16 bases in between. Germline values: CDR1 MNHNS, CDR2 SASEGT. This CDR3 is built from 14 residues. Single viable CD3+CD4+CD8-CD45RO+ cells were sorted as the memory CD4+ T cells. The receptor was isolated from an adult in good health and CMV-seronegative. The chain is built from TRBV6-1 and TRBJ1-5; D perhaps matches TRBD1 (5 bases). The sample was memory CD4+ T cells from blood. CDR3 bases: TGTGCCAGTTCCGTTGGGGGGGTGAATCAGCCCCAGCATTTT. As protein: CASSVGGVNQPQHF.